This passage covers 16 T cell receptor beta chains from one sample sequenced in a study of CD8 T cells in ankylosing spondylitis. The study's findings and limits: Seemingly distinctive of ankylosing spondylitis blood was a TCR beta motif formed by eight highly homologous variants.

MiXCR was run by TCRdb on the 5' RACE reads, yielding one entry per CDR3 protein. Found here are 500,000 or so distinct CDR3 sequences, over 4% of them singletons; the top ten hold around 3.5%. These receptors' antigens are unknown. Sequenced: blood, either unsorted or a sorted T cell fraction (not recorded which). All receptors come from a male donor with ankylosing spondylitis.

This clonotype was counted many times. The rearrangement uses TRBV12-3 or TRBV12-4 and TRBJ2-7; TRBD1 aligns across 7 bases. Trimming took 5 bases from V and 5 from J; bases not matched to a gene: 9. The CDR3 has 14 amino acids. Written as DNA, the CDR3 is TGTGCCAGCAGTAGACAGGGCCCAATGGACGAGCAGTACTTC. The encoded protein is CASSRQGPMDEQYF.

This clonotype was counted only a few times. The genes are TRBV5-1 and TRBJ2-5; no clear D gene. CDR3 length equals 12 residues. Germline V gene sequence: CDR1 SGHRS, CDR2 YFSETQ. Trimming removed 4 bases at V and 5 bases at J, with 9 bases between. In DNA form, the CDR3 reads TGCGCCAGCAGCAACATTGAGGAGACCCAGTACTTC. Its protein product is CASSNIEETQYF.

The table lists this clonotype with many counts. V gene TRBV5-5 combines with J gene TRBJ1-2, with D hard to call. Trimming removed 6 bases from V and 4 bases from J, with 19 bases in between. Germline V gene sequence: CDR1 SGHKS, CDR2 YYEKEE (reference sequence). This CDR3 is 15 amino acids long. DNA for the CDR3: TGTGCCAGCAACCGGGCCTCAGATCTCCGCTATGGCTACACCTTC. Translated: CASNRASDLRYGYTF. The full variable domain, its missing parts supplied by reference TRBV5-5 and TRBJ1-2, is DAGVTQSPTHLIKTRGQQVTLRCSPISGHKSVSWYQQVLGQGPQFIFQYYEKEERGRGNFPDRFSARQFPNYSSELNVNALLLGDSALYLCASNRASDLRYGYTFGSGTRLTVV.

This clonotype was seen many times. The DNA for the CDR3 is TGTGCCAGCAGCTCGCGAACCTACGAGCAGTACTTC. This translates into CASSSRTYEQYF. The chain uses TRBV7-2 and TRBJ2-7; D is unclear. Trimming took off 4 bases at V and 2 bases at J, with 6 bases between the two ends. Germline CDR1 and CDR2: SGHTA and FQGNSA. This CDR3 contains 12 residues.

J is TRBJ2-2 and V is TRBV4-2, with 7 bases matching TRBD2. V dropped 4 bases and J dropped 5; count of bases not matched to a gene: 7. CDR3 length equals 15 residues. From germline, CDR1 is LGHNA and CDR2 YNFKEQ. The CDR3 spells CASSPLMGGTGELFF. CDR3 sequence (DNA): TGTGCCAGCAGCCCGCTCATGGGGGGGACCGGGGAGCTGTTTTTT.

This clonotype was seen many times. Written as DNA, the CDR3 is TGTGCCAGCAGTAGGGACAGGGAAGACGCCATATATTTT. Its protein product is CASSRDREDAIYF. This chain uses TRBV6-1 with TRBJ1-3; 9 bases are a match to TRBD1. Looked up from germline, CDR1 is MNHNS and CDR2 is SASEGT. CDR3 length: 13 amino acids. The junction had 7 bases not matched to a gene; V was cut back by 5 bases and J by 11 bases.

This sequence joins TRBV6-1 and TRBJ1-6, with a tentative D call TRBD1 (6 bases). This CDR3 spans 14 amino acids. Germline lookup yields CDR1 MNHNS and CDR2 SASEGT. V lost 7 bases and J lost 4, with 11 bases in between. CDR3 residues: CASTGRGYNSPLHF. CDR3 nucleotide sequence: TGTGCCAGCACGGGCAGGGGTTATAATTCACCCCTCCACTTT.

This clonotype was detected ten times or more. The rearrangement uses TRBV20-1 and TRBJ1-5, with D perhaps matching TRBD1 (5 bases). The CDR3 consists of 13 residues. V was pared by 6 bases and J by 2 bases, with 11 bases between. Germline V gene data show CDR1 as DFQATT and CDR2 as SNEGSKA (reference sequence). The CDR3, as DNA: TGCAGTGCCTCAGGGAGAGGCAATCAGCCCCAGCATTTT. Amino acids: CSASGRGNQPQHF.

This clonotype was observed many times. The chain is built from TRBV4-2 and TRBJ1-2, with D possibly being TRBD1 (6 bases). Germline V gene data show CDR1 as LGHNA and CDR2 as YNFKEQ. This CDR3 contains 16 residues. V shed 3 bases and J shed 2 bases, with 16 bases lying between them. In DNA form, the CDR3 reads TGTGCCAGCAGCCATCTCTCCTCGGACAGAAACTATGGCTACACCTTC. It codes for CASSHLSSDRNYGYTF.

This clonotype was seen only a few times. This chain joins TRBV28 and TRBJ1-4; a weak D match, TRBD1 (6 bases). Trimming took 1 base from V and 5 from J, leaving 17 bases between them. The CDR3 runs to 17 residues. Germline lookup yields CDR1 MDHEN and CDR2 SYDVKM. CDR3 sequence reads: CASSLSFPGQWNEKLFF. The CDR3 DNA sequence: TGTGCCAGCAGTTTATCGTTCCCGGGACAATGGAATGAAAAACTGTTTTTT.

This clonotype was recorded many times. V is TRBV4-3 and J is TRBJ1-4; D gene uncertain. There are 17 residues in the CDR3. Germline CDR1 is LGHNA and CDR2 is YSLEER. Trimming cost V 0 bases and J 0 bases, with 11 bases left between them. For the CDR3, the DNA is TGCGCCAGCAGCCAAGATCTCCCATTTTCAACTAATGAAAAACTGTTTTTT. Its protein is CASSQDLPFSTNEKLFF.

This clonotype was seen repeatedly, ten times or more. This sequence joins TRBV7-2 and TRBJ1-5, with TRBD1 matching over 7 bases. This CDR3 is 13 amino acids long. Germline V gives CDR1 SGHTA, CDR2 FQGNSA. The ends lost 5 bases at V and 7 bases at J; junction bases unmatched: 5. CDR3 sequence: CASSIQGRQPQHF. CDR3 DNA: TGTGCCAGCAGCATACAGGGGCGGCAGCCCCAGCATTTT.

This clonotype was seen many times. The gene calls are TRBV7-6 and TRBJ2-1; D not certain. Germline V gene data show CDR1 as SGHVS and CDR2 as FNYEAQ. The CDR3 loop spans 17 amino acids. Trimming removed 0 bases from V and 1 base from J, with 13 bases in between. The CDR3 DNA reads TGTGCCAGCAGCTTAGCGGCTGGACGCACGTCCTACAATGAGCAGTTCTTC. Protein: CASSLAAGRTSYNEQFF.

This clonotype was observed at least ten times. The chain joins TRBV6-2 or TRBV6-3 to TRBJ2-1; 9 bases map to TRBD2. The V segment lost 6 bases and the J segment 4 bases; nucleotides outside the gene matches: 10. Germline assignment: CDR1 MNHEY and CDR2 SVGEGT. This CDR3 region has 16 residues. CDR3 protein: CASRKTLAGRYNEQFF. The CDR3 coding sequence is TGTGCCAGCAGAAAAACTCTAGCGGGACGTTACAATGAGCAGTTCTTC.

This clonotype came up many times. The chain joins TRBV12-3 or TRBV12-4 to TRBJ2-1, with 7 bases that match TRBD1. V shed 6 bases and J 2 bases; nucleotides not matched to a gene: 1. This CDR3 is built from 13 residues. CDR3 coding DNA: TGTGCCAGCAGGGGGACAGCCTACAATGAGCAGTTCTTC. Its protein product is CASRGTAYNEQFF.

This clonotype has at least ten counts. The rearrangement links TRBV5-5 to TRBJ2-3; no clear D. Trimming took off 3 bases at V and 6 bases at J, with 14 bases between the two ends. The germline CDR1 and CDR2 sequences are SGHKS and YYEKEE (reference sequence). This CDR3 contains 14 residues. The CDR3 region has the DNA TGTGCCAGCAGCTCCACCGTAGTGGCGGATACGCAGTATTTT. Translating gives CASSSTVVADTQYF.